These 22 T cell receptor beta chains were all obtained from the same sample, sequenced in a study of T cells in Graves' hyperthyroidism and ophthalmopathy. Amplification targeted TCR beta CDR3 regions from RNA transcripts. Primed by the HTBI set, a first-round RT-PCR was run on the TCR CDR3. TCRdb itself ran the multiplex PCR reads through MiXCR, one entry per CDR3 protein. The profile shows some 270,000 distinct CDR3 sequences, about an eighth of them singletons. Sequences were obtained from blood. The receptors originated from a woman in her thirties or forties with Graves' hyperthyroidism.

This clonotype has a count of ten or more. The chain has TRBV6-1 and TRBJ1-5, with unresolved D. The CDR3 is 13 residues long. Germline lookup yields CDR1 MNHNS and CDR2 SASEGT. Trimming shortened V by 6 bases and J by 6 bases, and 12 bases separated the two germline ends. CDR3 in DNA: TGTGCCAGCAGCGGAGACCGGAGTCAGCCCCAGCATTTT. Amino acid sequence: CASSGDRSQPQHF.

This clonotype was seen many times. In DNA, the CDR3 is TGTGCCACCCTTCCCGGGACAGGGGAGACCCAGTACTTC. This gives the protein CATLPGTGETQYF. The chain joins TRBV6-1 to TRBJ2-5, with 9 bases identical to TRBD1. CDR3 length: 13 residues. After removal of 10 bases from V and 5 bases from J, the junction contained 8 bases not matched to a gene. Germline lookup yields CDR1 MNHNS and CDR2 SASEGT.

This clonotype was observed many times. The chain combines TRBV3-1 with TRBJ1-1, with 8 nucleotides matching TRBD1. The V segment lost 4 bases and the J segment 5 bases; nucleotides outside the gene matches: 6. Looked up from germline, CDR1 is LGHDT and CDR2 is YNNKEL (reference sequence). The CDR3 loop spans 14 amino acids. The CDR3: CASSPLDRGTEAFF. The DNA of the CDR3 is TGTGCCAGCAGCCCTCTTGACAGGGGAACTGAAGCTTTCTTT.

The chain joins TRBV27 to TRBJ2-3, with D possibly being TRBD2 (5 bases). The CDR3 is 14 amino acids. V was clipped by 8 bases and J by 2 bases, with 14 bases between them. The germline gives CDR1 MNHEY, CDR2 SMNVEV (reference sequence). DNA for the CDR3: TGTGCCAGCCGAAGCGGTCCCGACACAGATACGCAGTATTTT. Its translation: CASRSGPDTDTQYF.

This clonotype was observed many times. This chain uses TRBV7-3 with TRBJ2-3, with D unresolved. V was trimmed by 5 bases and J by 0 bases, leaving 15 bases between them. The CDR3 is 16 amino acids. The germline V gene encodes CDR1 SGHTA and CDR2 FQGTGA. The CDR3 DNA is TGTGCCAGCAGCGCCCTCTTGGCGGTTAGCACAGATACGCAGTATTTT. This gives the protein CASSALLAVSTDTQYF.

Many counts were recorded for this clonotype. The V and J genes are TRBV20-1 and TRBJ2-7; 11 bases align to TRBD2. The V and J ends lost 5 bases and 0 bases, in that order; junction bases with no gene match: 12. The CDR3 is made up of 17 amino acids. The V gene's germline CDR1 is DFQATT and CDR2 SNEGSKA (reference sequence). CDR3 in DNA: TGCAGTGCTCGCCCCGGGACTAGCGGACTTTACTCCTACGAGCAGTACTTC. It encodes CSARPGTSGLYSYEQYF.

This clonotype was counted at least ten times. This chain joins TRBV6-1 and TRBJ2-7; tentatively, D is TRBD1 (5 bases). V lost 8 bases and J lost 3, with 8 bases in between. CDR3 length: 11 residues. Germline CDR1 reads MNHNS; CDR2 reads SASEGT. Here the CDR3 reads CASLDIYEQYF. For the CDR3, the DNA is TGTGCCAGCCTGGACATCTACGAGCAGTACTTC.

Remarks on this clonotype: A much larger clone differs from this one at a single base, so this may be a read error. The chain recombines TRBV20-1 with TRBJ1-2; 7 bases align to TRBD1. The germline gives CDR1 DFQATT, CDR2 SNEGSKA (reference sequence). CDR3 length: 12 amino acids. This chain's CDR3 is CSADRVDYGYIF. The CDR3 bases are TGCAGTGCTGACAGGGTGGACTATGGCTACATCTTC.

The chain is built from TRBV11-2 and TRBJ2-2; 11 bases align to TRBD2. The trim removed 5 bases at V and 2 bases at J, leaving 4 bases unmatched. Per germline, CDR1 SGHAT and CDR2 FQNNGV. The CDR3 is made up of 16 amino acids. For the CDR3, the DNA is TGTGCCAGCAGCCAGGGACTAGCGGCTAACACCGGGGAGCTGTTTTTT. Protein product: CASSQGLAANTGELFF.

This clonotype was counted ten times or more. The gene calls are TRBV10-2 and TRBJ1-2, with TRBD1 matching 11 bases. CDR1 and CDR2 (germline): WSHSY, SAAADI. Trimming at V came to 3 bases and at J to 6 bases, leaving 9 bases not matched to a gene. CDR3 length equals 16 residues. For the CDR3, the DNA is TGCGCCAGCAGTGACCGGACAGGGGGCTTAATGGATGGCTACACCTTC. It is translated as CASSDRTGGLMDGYTF.

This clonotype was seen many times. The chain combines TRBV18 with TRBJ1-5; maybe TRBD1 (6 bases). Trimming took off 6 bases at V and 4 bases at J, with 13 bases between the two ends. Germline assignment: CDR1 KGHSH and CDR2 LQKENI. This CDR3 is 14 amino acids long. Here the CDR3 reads CASSTTGPNQPQHF. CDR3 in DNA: TGTGCCAGCTCGACGACAGGACCTAATCAGCCCCAGCATTTT.

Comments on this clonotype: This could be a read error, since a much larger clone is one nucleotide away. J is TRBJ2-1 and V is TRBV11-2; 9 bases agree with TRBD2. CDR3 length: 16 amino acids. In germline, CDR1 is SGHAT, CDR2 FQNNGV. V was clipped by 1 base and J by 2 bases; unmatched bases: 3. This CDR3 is CASSLVGTSTYNEQFF. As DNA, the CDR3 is TGTGCCAGCAGCTTAGTCGGGACTAGCACCTACAATGAGCAGTTCTTC.

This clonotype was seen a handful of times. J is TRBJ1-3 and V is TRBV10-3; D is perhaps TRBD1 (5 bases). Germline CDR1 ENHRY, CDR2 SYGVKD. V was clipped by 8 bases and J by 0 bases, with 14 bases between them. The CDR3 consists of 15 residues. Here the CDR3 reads CAISGTVDSGNTIYF. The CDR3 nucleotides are TGTGCCATCTCCGGGACGGTTGACTCTGGAAACACCATATATTTT.

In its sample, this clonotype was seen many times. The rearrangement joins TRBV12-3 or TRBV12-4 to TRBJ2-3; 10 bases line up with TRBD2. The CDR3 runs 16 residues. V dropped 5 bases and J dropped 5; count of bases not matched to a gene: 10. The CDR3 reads CASSPTLAGVKDTQYF. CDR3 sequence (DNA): TGTGCCAGCAGTCCCACGCTAGCGGGAGTGAAAGATACGCAGTATTTT.

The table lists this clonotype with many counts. The CDR3 spells CSVQAEYNEQFF. The CDR3 bases are TGCAGCGTTCAAGCGGAGTACAATGAGCAGTTCTTC. The chain is built from TRBV29-1 and TRBJ2-1, with D possibly TRBD2 on 5 matching bases. CDR1 is SQVTM, CDR2 ANQGSEA, per germline. V lost 5 bases to trimming and J lost 4 bases, with 9 bases between them. This CDR3 comprises 12 residues.

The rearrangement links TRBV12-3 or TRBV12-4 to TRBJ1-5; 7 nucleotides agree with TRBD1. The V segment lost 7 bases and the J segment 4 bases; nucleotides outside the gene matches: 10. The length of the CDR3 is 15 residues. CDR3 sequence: CASTKGQGVNQPQHF. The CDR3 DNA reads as TGTGCCAGCACCAAAGGGCAGGGGGTTAATCAGCCCCAGCATTTT.

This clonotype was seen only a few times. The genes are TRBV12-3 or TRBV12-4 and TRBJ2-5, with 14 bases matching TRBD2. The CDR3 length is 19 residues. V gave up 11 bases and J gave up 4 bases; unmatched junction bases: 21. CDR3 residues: CAPSLGGTSGSAGLETQYF. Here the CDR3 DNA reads TGTGCCCCCAGTTTGGGCGGGACTAGCGGGAGTGCGGGTTTAGAGACCCAGTACTTC.

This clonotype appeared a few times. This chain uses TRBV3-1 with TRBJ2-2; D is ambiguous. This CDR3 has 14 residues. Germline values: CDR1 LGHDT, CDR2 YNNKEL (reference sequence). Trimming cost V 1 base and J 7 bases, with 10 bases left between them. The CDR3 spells CASSQGRSGGELFF. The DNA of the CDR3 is TGTGCCAGCAGCCAAGGGCGGTCAGGCGGGGAGCTGTTTTTT. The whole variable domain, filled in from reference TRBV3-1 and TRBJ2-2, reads DTAVSQTPKYLVTQMGNDKSIKCEQNLGHDTMYWYKQDSKKFLKIMFSYNNKELIINETVPNRFSPKSPDKAHLNLHINSLELGDSAVYFCASSQGRSGGELFFGEGSRLTVL.

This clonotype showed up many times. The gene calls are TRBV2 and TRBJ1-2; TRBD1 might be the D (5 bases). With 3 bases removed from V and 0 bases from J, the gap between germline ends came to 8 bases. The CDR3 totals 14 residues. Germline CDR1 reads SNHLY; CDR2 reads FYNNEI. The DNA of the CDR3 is TGTGCCAGCAGTGAGCGGGGGACTAACTATGGCTACACCTTC. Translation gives CASSERGTNYGYTF.

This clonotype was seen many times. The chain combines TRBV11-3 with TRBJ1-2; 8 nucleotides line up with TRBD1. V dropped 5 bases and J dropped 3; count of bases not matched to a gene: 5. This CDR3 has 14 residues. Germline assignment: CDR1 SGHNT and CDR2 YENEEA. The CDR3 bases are TGTGCCAGCAGCGGGACAGGCAATGACTATGGCTACACCTTC. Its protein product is CASSGTGNDYGYTF.

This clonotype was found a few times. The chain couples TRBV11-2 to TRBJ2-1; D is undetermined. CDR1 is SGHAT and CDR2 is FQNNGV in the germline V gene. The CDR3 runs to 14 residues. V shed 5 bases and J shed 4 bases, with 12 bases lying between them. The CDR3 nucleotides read TGTGCCAGCAGCCTCATCCACCAATACAATGAGCAGTTCTTC. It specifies CASSLIHQYNEQFF.

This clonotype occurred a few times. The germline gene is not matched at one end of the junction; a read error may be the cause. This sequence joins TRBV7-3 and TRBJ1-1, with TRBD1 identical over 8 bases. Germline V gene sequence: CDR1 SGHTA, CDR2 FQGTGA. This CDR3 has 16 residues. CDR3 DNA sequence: TGTGCCAGCAGCGTAACGAACAGGGGGGAGAACACTGAAGCTTTCTTT. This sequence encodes CASSVTNRGENTEAFF.